Listed below are T cell receptor beta chains from one sample, sequenced in a study of human T cells and chemical hapten exposure. TCRdb re-derived calls from the RACE reads in MiXCR, one entry per CDR3 protein. The table lists roughly 84,000 distinct CDR3 sequences, about 10% of them singletons. The specimen comprised whole blood, sampled in connection with sensitization to the hapten diphenylcyclopropenone (DPC). The receptors shown here come from a woman between 45 and 60 years old with alopecia areata. Some clones in this sample may be carry-over from other donors' samples. Each CDR3 is given with its conserved first and last residue. Each record gives: J gene, clone size, V gene, D gene, CDR3 DNA, CDR3 protein. A D gene is named only where the DNA matches it firmly. Rows give clone size only sometimes, using once, few, many, or a class for an expanded clone.

j_gene: TRBJ2-1; abundance: few; v_gene: TRBV11-2; d_gene: TRBD2; CDR3nt: TGTGCCAGCAGCCGAGGACTAGCGGGGGGAGCTCAGAGGAATGAGCAGTTCTTC; CDR3aa: CASSRGLAGGAQRNEQFF
j_gene: TRBJ1-3; abundance: few; v_gene: TRBV14; d_gene: NA; CDR3nt: TGTGCCAGCAGCCGGAAGACAGTCTCTGGAAACACCATATATTTT; CDR3aa: CASSRKTVSGNTIYF
j_gene: TRBJ2-1; abundance: many; v_gene: TRBV2; d_gene: TRBD2; CDR3nt: TGTGCCAGTCGGACTAGCGGGAGACCCTTCAATGAGCAGTTCTTC; CDR3aa: CASRTSGRPFNEQFF
j_gene: TRBJ2-2; abundance: NA; v_gene: TRBV2; d_gene: NA; CDR3nt: TGTGCCAGCGTCACGGTCACCGGGGAGCTGTTTTTT; CDR3aa: CASVTVTGELFF
j_gene: TRBJ2-5; abundance: many; v_gene: TRBV6-5; d_gene: NA; CDR3nt: TGTGCCAGCAGGACCACTCCAGAGACCCAGTACTTC; CDR3aa: CASRTTPETQYF
j_gene: TRBJ2-5; abundance: many; v_gene: TRBV30; d_gene: TRBD1; CDR3nt: TGTGCCTGGAGTGTCCCCGGGACAGCGCAAGAGACCCAGTACTTC; CDR3aa: CAWSVPGTAQETQYF
j_gene: TRBJ1-1; abundance: NA; v_gene: TRBV6-2/TRBV6-3; d_gene: TRBD1; CDR3nt: TGTGCCAGCAGTCTCCGGGACAGGGGGCGCTGGACTGAAGCTTTCTTT; CDR3aa: CASSLRDRGRWTEAFF
j_gene: TRBJ2-7; abundance: few; v_gene: TRBV2; d_gene: NA; CDR3nt: TGTGCCAGCAGGATTCTGACGAACTCCTACGAGCAGTACTTC; CDR3aa: CASRILTNSYEQYF
j_gene: TRBJ1-5; abundance: many; v_gene: TRBV27; d_gene: NA; CDR3nt: TGTGCCAGCAATTCCTGGGGGCGAAGCAATCAGCCCCAGCATTTT; CDR3aa: CASNSWGRSNQPQHF
j_gene: TRBJ2-5; abundance: NA; v_gene: TRBV7-2; d_gene: NA; CDR3nt: TGTGCCAGCAGCTTAGGACGGACACGACAAGAGACCCAGTACTTC; CDR3aa: CASSLGRTRQETQYF
j_gene: TRBJ2-1; abundance: large; v_gene: TRBV14; d_gene: TRBD2; CDR3nt: TGTGCCAGCAGCCAAGCTTCTAGCGGGAGAGGGGAGCAGTTCTTC; CDR3aa: CASSQASSGRGEQFF
j_gene: TRBJ2-7; abundance: NA; v_gene: TRBV29-1; d_gene: TRBD2; CDR3nt: TGCAGCGTTGCTAAGCGGGAGCAGTACGAGCAGTACTTC; CDR3aa: CSVAKREQYEQYF
j_gene: TRBJ2-1; abundance: many; v_gene: TRBV7-9; d_gene: TRBD2; CDR3nt: TGTGCCAGCAGCTCGACTAGCGGGAGCATCAATGAGCAGTTCTTC; CDR3aa: CASSSTSGSINEQFF
j_gene: TRBJ2-7; abundance: NA; v_gene: TRBV18; d_gene: NA; CDR3nt: TGTGCCAGCTCACCGCGCCGGGACAACTCCTACGAGCAGTACTTC; CDR3aa: CASSPRRDNSYEQYF
j_gene: TRBJ2-5; abundance: many; v_gene: TRBV18; d_gene: TRBD1; CDR3nt: TGTGCCAGCTCACCATCCGGGACAGGTCAAGAGACCCAGTACTTC; CDR3aa: CASSPSGTGQETQYF
j_gene: TRBJ2-5; abundance: NA; v_gene: TRBV28; d_gene: TRBD2; CDR3nt: TGTGCCAGCAGTTTCAAGTTAGCGGGCGGAGAGACCCAGTACTTC; CDR3aa: CASSFKLAGGETQYF
j_gene: TRBJ2-4; abundance: few; v_gene: TRBV7-2; d_gene: TRBD1; CDR3nt: TGTGCCAGCAGCTCCCGGACAGGGGCCGCGGGGATAGCCAAAAACATTCAGTACTTC; CDR3aa: CASSSRTGAAGIAKNIQYF
j_gene: TRBJ1-5; abundance: many; v_gene: TRBV29-1; d_gene: NA; CDR3nt: TGCAGCGTTGGGGGAGGTTTGGATCAGCCCCAGCATTTT; CDR3aa: CSVGGGLDQPQHF
j_gene: TRBJ2-7; abundance: many; v_gene: TRBV6-1; d_gene: NA; CDR3nt: TGTGCCAGCAAAACCGGGACAATTTCCTACGAGCAGTACTTC; CDR3aa: CASKTGTISYEQYF
j_gene: TRBJ2-3; abundance: many; v_gene: TRBV11-2; d_gene: TRBD2; CDR3nt: TGTGCCAGCAGCTTAGCAATAGCGGGGACTGCAGATACGCAGTATTTT; CDR3aa: CASSLAIAGTADTQYF
j_gene: TRBJ1-1; abundance: NA; v_gene: TRBV12-1; d_gene: NA; CDR3nt: TGTGCCAGCGGGAACGACAGGGGTTGGGAAACTGAAGCTTTCTTT; CDR3aa: CASGNDRGWETEAFF
j_gene: TRBJ2-7; abundance: NA; v_gene: TRBV27; d_gene: TRBD1; CDR3nt: TGTGCCAGCAGTCTCGCACAGGGGGCGCGCCTCTACGAGCAGTACTTC; CDR3aa: CASSLAQGARLYEQYF
j_gene: TRBJ2-3; abundance: NA; v_gene: TRBV10-1; d_gene: NA; CDR3nt: TGCGCCAGCAGTGAGGCTCTAGCCTTGCCTCGGGATACGCAGTATTTT; CDR3aa: CASSEALALPRDTQYF
j_gene: TRBJ2-3; abundance: many; v_gene: TRBV29-1; d_gene: TRBD2; CDR3nt: TGCAGCGTTGGTGCGGGAGGGATAGGAGATACGCAGTATTTT; CDR3aa: CSVGAGGIGDTQYF